This entry is about one TCR beta chain. The data are from a study of blood T cell repertoires in COVID-19. Assay used: immunoSEQ multiplex PCR; TCRdb lists only in-frame clones, some missing. This table holds some 97,000 clones, just under 95% found once. Germline CDR1 is SGHRS and CDR2 is YFSETQ. V was cut by 0 bases and J by 5 bases, with 12 bases left in between. This CDR3 region has 15 residues. Sequenced material: peripheral blood. The V and J genes are TRBV5-1 and TRBJ1-3; D perhaps matches TRBD1 (5 bases). The receptor comes from a man in his sixties or seventies with acute or convalescent COVID-19. The CDR3 DNA sequence: TGCGCCAGCAGCTTGGGTACAGGTTTTCGAAACACCATATATTTT. Amino acids: CASSLGTGFRNTIYF.